A selection of T cell receptor beta chains follows, all from one sample in a study of cytomegalovirus exposure and HLA in healthy donors. Sequencing was performed with immunoSEQ multiplex PCR; in TCRdb, only in-frame clones are kept and a portion is missing. This sample yields around 130,000 clones, of which 85% to 90% are seen a single time; around 3.4% belongs to the top ten. Material: PBMCs. These receptors came from a man under 40 in good health and CMV-seronegative. CDR3s include the opening cysteine and the closing phenylalanine or tryptophan. The D gene is left open where the match is weak. Clone size is given for some rows only: seen once, a few or many times, or a class if the clone is expanded.

cdr3_aa: CASSQELAGLSSYEQYF
cdr3_nt: TGTGCCAGCAGCCAAGAGCTAGCGGGGTTGAGCTCCTACGAGCAGTACTTC
d_call: TRBD2
v_call: TRBV4-2
j_call: TRBJ2-7
clone_size: NA

cdr3_aa: CASSHREAGELFF
cdr3_nt: TGTGCCAGCAGCCACAGGGAAGCCGGGGAGCTGTTTTTT
d_call: NA
v_call: TRBV7-2
j_call: TRBJ2-2
clone_size: NA

cdr3_aa: CASSDSTRGSYNEQFF
cdr3_nt: TGTGCCAGCAGTGACTCAACAAGGGGCTCCTACAATGAGCAGTTCTTC
d_call: NA
v_call: TRBV6-4
j_call: TRBJ2-1
clone_size: NA

cdr3_aa: CASSLRSQGRWEQYF
cdr3_nt: TGTGCCAGCAGTTTAAGGAGTCAGGGGCGTTGGGAGCAGTACTTC
d_call: NA
v_call: TRBV28
j_call: TRBJ2-7
clone_size: once

cdr3_aa: CASRGEQGQPQHF
cdr3_nt: TGCGCCAGCAGGGGGGAACAGGGTCAGCCCCAGCATTTT
d_call: NA
v_call: TRBV10-2
j_call: TRBJ1-5
clone_size: NA

cdr3_aa: CASRESGGSDEKLFF
cdr3_nt: TGTGCCAGCAGGGAGAGCGGAGGGTCCGATGAAAAACTGTTTTTT
d_call: NA
v_call: TRBV2
j_call: TRBJ1-4
clone_size: NA

cdr3_aa: CASSSNRGKPYEQYF
cdr3_nt: TGTGCCAGTAGTTCTAACAGGGGGAAACCCTACGAGCAGTACTTC
d_call: TRBD1
v_call: TRBV19
j_call: TRBJ2-7
clone_size: once

cdr3_aa: CSVVGVPSEQYF
cdr3_nt: TGCAGCGTAGTCGGTGTGCCGAGCGAGCAGTACTTC
d_call: NA
v_call: TRBV29-1
j_call: TRBJ2-7
clone_size: NA

cdr3_aa: CASSQVSSRVWGNTIYF
cdr3_nt: TGCGCCAGCAGCCAAGTCTCCTCCAGGGTATGGGGAAACACCATATATTTT
d_call: NA
v_call: TRBV4-1
j_call: TRBJ1-3
clone_size: once

cdr3_aa: CASRLTLGQGYEQYF
cdr3_nt: TGTGCCAGCAGACTGACCCTGGGACAGGGCTACGAGCAGTACTTC
d_call: TRBD1
v_call: TRBV6-1
j_call: TRBJ2-7
clone_size: NA

cdr3_aa: CASSPGANSPLHF
cdr3_nt: TGTGCCAGCTCGCCTGGAGCGAATTCACCCCTCCACTTT
d_call: NA
v_call: TRBV18
j_call: TRBJ1-6
clone_size: NA

cdr3_aa: CATNRLGRVGTGELFF
cdr3_nt: TGTGCCACCAACCGGCTGGGCAGGGTGGGCACCGGGGAGCTGTTTTTT
d_call: NA
v_call: TRBV27
j_call: TRBJ2-2
clone_size: once

cdr3_aa: CATSGTGTYEQYF
cdr3_nt: TGTGCCACATCCGGGACAGGGACCTACGAGCAGTACTTC
d_call: TRBD1
v_call: TRBV10-3
j_call: TRBJ2-7
clone_size: NA

cdr3_aa: CASSRQGPYGYTF
cdr3_nt: TGTGCCAGCAGTCGACAGGGTCCCTATGGCTACACCTTC
d_call: TRBD1
v_call: TRBV27
j_call: TRBJ1-2
clone_size: NA

cdr3_aa: CASSAGGQGNSPLHF
cdr3_nt: TGTGCCAGCAGCGCGGGGGGACAGGGGAATTCACCCCTCCACTTT
d_call: TRBD1
v_call: TRBV9
j_call: TRBJ1-6
clone_size: NA

cdr3_aa: CASSVDGGAFEQYF
cdr3_nt: TGTGCCAGCAGCGTAGACGGGGGGGCATTTGAGCAGTACTTC
d_call: TRBD2
v_call: TRBV9
j_call: TRBJ2-7
clone_size: NA

cdr3_aa: CAISESSGGAPDTQYF
cdr3_nt: TGTGCCATCAGTGAGTCTAGCGGGGGGGCCCCAGATACGCAGTATTTT
d_call: TRBD2
v_call: TRBV10-3
j_call: TRBJ2-3
clone_size: NA